Listed below are T cell receptor beta chains from one sample, sequenced in a study of blood T cell repertoires in COVID-19. Repertoires were generated with immunoSEQ multiplex PCR, while TCRdb's copy carries only in-frame clones and drops some. In the table there are 95,000 to 150,000 clones, roughly 88% of which are singletons. The sample consisted of peripheral blood. Receptors originate from a man aged 35 to 55 with acute or convalescent COVID-19. Both conserved end residues are part of each CDR3. D genes are given only for firm matches. Some rows mark clone size as missing; the rest say once, few, many or name a class of expanded clone.

cdr3_length j_call v_call d_call clone_size cdr3_aa cdr3_nt
14 TRBJ1-1 TRBV5-1 - - CASRPGPLNTEAFF TGCGCCAGCAGGCCAGGGCCCTTGAACACTGAAGCTTTCTTT
17 TRBJ1-5 TRBV6-1 - - CASSERRGLGSNQPQHF TGTGCCAGCAGTGAACGGAGGGGTCTAGGTAGCAATCAGCCCCAGCATTTT
17 TRBJ1-5 TRBV3-1/TRBV3-2 TRBD1 - CASSQEGLGGINQPQHF TGTGCCAGCAGCCAAGAAGGGTTAGGGGGCATTAATCAGCCCCAGCATTTT
13 TRBJ2-7 TRBV11-3 TRBD1 - CASSLGTGAEQYF TGTGCCAGCAGCTTGGGGACAGGGGCAGAGCAGTACTTC
14 TRBJ1-2 TRBV2 - - CASLVGAFNYGYTF TGTGCCAGTCTGGTTGGGGCCTTTAACTATGGCTACACCTTC
14 TRBJ1-1 TRBV15 TRBD1 - CATRDREQNTEAFF TGTGCCACCAGGGACAGGGAGCAGAACACTGAAGCTTTCTTT
13 TRBJ2-7 TRBV21-1 - - CASSNRGAYEQYF TGTGCCAGCAGCAACAGGGGTGCCTACGAGCAGTACTTC
16 TRBJ1-4 TRBV25-1 TRBD1 - CASSATQGDTNEKLFF TGTGCCAGCAGTGCCACACAGGGGGATACTAATGAAAAACTGTTTTTT
15 TRBJ2-5 TRBV5-4 TRBD2 - CASSRTLAGVETQYF TGTGCCAGCAGCAGGACACTAGCGGGAGTAGAGACCCAGTACTTC
11 TRBJ1-1 TRBV20-1 - - CSARFGGDAFF TGCAGTGCTAGGTTTGGAGGGGACGCTTTCTTT
13 TRBJ2-7 TRBV6-5 - - CAGSAAASYEQYF TGTGCCGGGTCGGCGGCGGCGTCCTACGAGCAGTACTTC
14 TRBJ1-2 TRBV3-1/TRBV3-2 - - CASSPILTGYGYTF TGTGCCAGCAGCCCCATCCTGACAGGCTATGGCTACACCTTC
13 TRBJ1-2 TRBV4-3 - few CASSQDRGYGYTF TGCGCCAGCAGCCAAGACAGGGGCTATGGCTACACCTTC
15 TRBJ1-5 TRBV11-2 TRBD1 - CASSLGTGGNQPQHF TGTGCCAGCAGCTTAGGGACAGGGGGTAATCAGCCCCAGCATTTT
15 TRBJ2-1 TRBV4-3 TRBD2 once CASSQGLAGNNEQFF TGCGCCAGCAGCCAAGGGCTAGCGGGGAACAATGAGCAGTTCTTC
16 TRBJ2-1 TRBV5-1 TRBD1 - CASSLFGTGSSFEQFF TGCGCCAGCAGCTTGTTTGGGACAGGATCATCATTTGAGCAGTTCTTC
19 TRBJ2-1 TRBV7-3 TRBD2 - CASSLTGGGVFSSYNEQFF TGTGCCAGCAGCTTAACTGGCGGGGGGGTTTTTAGCTCCTACAATGAGCAGTTCTTC
12 TRBJ2-2 TRBV6-5 - - CASSQNTGELFF TGTGCCAGCAGTCAGAACACCGGGGAGCTGTTTTTT
18 TRBJ2-7 TRBV11-2 TRBD2 - CASSLFRALTSGTYEQYF TGTGCCAGCAGCTTATTCAGGGCCCTGACTAGCGGCACCTACGAGCAGTACTTC
13 TRBJ2-7 TRBV6-5 - - CAARHQGSYEQYF TGTGCGGCTCGGCACCAGGGGTCCTACGAGCAGTACTTC
15 TRBJ1-2 TRBV5-1 - - CASSLLQGLSYGYTF TGCGCCAGCAGCTTGCTGCAGGGACTGAGCTATGGCTACACCTTC
14 TRBJ2-5 TRBV30 TRBD2 - CAWASGTYQETQYF TGTGCCTGGGCTAGCGGGACGTACCAAGAGACCCAGTACTTC
14 TRBJ2-1 TRBV6-2/TRBV6-3 TRBD2 - CASSIPGGLDEQFF TGTGCCAGCAGTATCCCGGGGGGGCTCGATGAGCAGTTCTTC
13 TRBJ1-5 TRBV30 TRBD1 - CAWSRTGRQPQHF TGTGCCTGGAGCCGGACAGGGAGGCAGCCCCAGCATTTT
16 TRBJ2-1 TRBV30 TRBD2 - CAWTLTSGRAIDEQFF TGTGCCTGGACCCTCACTAGCGGGAGGGCCATCGATGAGCAGTTCTTC
16 TRBJ2-5 TRBV28 TRBD1 - CASSLFGQGAMETQYF TGTGCCAGCAGTTTATTTGGGCAGGGGGCGATGGAGACCCAGTACTTC
13 TRBJ2-7 TRBV5-4 TRBD1 - CASSSGQVDEQYF TGTGCCAGCAGCTCCGGACAGGTGGACGAGCAGTACTTC
14 TRBJ1-2 TRBV19 - - CASRTTGINYGYTF TGTGCCAGTAGAACAACAGGGATTAACTATGGCTACACCTTC
15 TRBJ1-1 TRBV2 TRBD1 - CASSPTTGERTEAFF TGTGCCAGCAGCCCAACTACAGGGGAGCGGACTGAAGCTTTCTTT